This T cell receptor beta chain was recorded in a study of T cells in Graves' hyperthyroidism and ophthalmopathy. The diagnostic basis comprised clinical symptoms, serum thyroxine and TRAb, thyroid ultrasound and orbital computed tomography. Study-wide findings and caveats: Ophthalmopathy, as predicted by the model, came a median around 6.7 months after the prediction. In simple terms, a model built on 13 V-J features told ophthalmopathy apart from stable hyperthyroidism. Most clonotypes expanded in thyroid above 0.001 were likewise present in blood.

The CDR3 contains 16 residues. The germline gives CDR1 SGHRS, CDR2 YFSETQ. V was trimmed by 3 bases and J by 2 bases, leaving 17 bases between them. Amplified TCR beta CDR3 regions came from RNA transcripts. During a first-round RT-PCR of the TCR CDR3, the HTBI primer set was used. A single record per CDR3 protein comes from TCRdb applying MiXCR to the multiplex PCR reads. The data contain some 490,000 distinct CDR3 sequences, around a fifth of them singletons. This clonotype has only a few counts. The target antigen is unknown. The source of this sequence is a woman in her 70s with Graves' ophthalmopathy. Sequencing was performed on blood. V and J are TRBV5-1 and TRBJ2-5; the D call may be TRBD1 or TRBD2 (5 bases each). In DNA, the CDR3 is TGCGCCAGCAGCTCCCTCTCCGGGACGCAGCAAGAGACCCAGTACTTC. Protein: CASSSLSGTQQETQYF.